The next 23 T cell receptor beta chains were all read from a single sample in a study of blood T cell repertoires in COVID-19. Measured with immunoSEQ multiplex PCR; TCRdb has only the in-frame clones, and not every one. Seen here are under 350,000 clones, approximately 83% observed once, and the top ten hold over 9%. The sample comprised peripheral blood. The receptors here all came from a woman aged 45-60 years who had recovered from COVID-19.

The chain uses TRBV7-2 and TRBJ2-4, with 9 nucleotides matching TRBD1. The CDR3 is 14 amino acids. Trimming cost V 5 bases and J 9 bases; bases outside gene matches: 8. In germline, CDR1 is SGHTA, CDR2 FQGNSA. CDR3 in DNA: TGTGCCAGCAGCCAAGGGGGGACAGGGCGCATTCAGTACTTC. Translation: CASSQGGTGRIQYF.

The chain recombines TRBV19 with TRBJ2-5, with D maybe TRBD1 (5 bases). The germline gives CDR1 LNHDA, CDR2 SQIVND (reference sequence). Trimming left V 10 bases short and J 4 bases short, with 16 bases between. The CDR3 covers 13 residues. CDR3 nucleotide sequence: TGTGCCACAGCGACAGCGTCTTCAGAGACCCAGTACTTC. Translation gives CATATASSETQYF.

The CDR3 nucleotides are TGTGCCTGGAGTCGGGGGTTTGGAACTAATGAAAAACTGTTTTTT. Translating gives CAWSRGFGTNEKLFF. This sequence joins TRBV30 and TRBJ1-4; a weak D match, TRBD1 (5 bases). V was cut by 2 bases and J by 1 base, with 11 bases left in between. Germline V lookup: CDR1 GTSNPN, CDR2 SVGIG (reference sequence). The CDR3 loop spans 15 amino acids.

The chain is built from TRBV5-4 and TRBJ2-3; TRBD1 might be the D (6 bases). Germline CDR1 is SGHNT and CDR2 is YYREEE (reference sequence). Trimming left V 2 bases short and J 3 bases short, with 7 bases between. This CDR3 has 13 residues. This CDR3 reads CASSLQGTDTQYF. The CDR3, as DNA: TGTGCCAGCAGCTTACAGGGAACAGATACGCAGTATTTT.

The rearrangement links TRBV9 to TRBJ1-1; no clear D. In germline, CDR1 is SGDLS, CDR2 YYNGEE. The V gene lost 0 bases and the J gene lost 1 base, with 10 bases spanning the gap. This CDR3 is built from 15 residues. CDR3 sequence (DNA): TGTGCCAGCAGCGTAGACAGAATCCCGAACACTGAAGCTTTCTTT. The encoded protein is CASSVDRIPNTEAFF. The full variable domain, its missing parts supplied by reference TRBV9 and TRBJ1-1, is DSGVTQTPKHLITATGQRVTLRCSPRSGDLSVYWYQQSLDQGLQFLIQYYNGEERAKGNILERFSAQQFPDLHSELNLSSLELGDSALYFCASSVDRIPNTEAFFGQGTRLTVV.

The sample holds a few counts of this clone. V gene TRBV27 combines with J gene TRBJ2-1; 12 positions match TRBD2. There are 16 residues in the CDR3. From germline, CDR1 is MNHEY and CDR2 SMNVEV (reference sequence). J was trimmed by 10 bases and V by 2 bases; bases with no gene match: 9. The DNA for the CDR3 is TGTGCCAGCAGTTTACTCCTAGCGGGGGGGCCCGGAGAGCAGTTCTTC. This codes for CASSLLLAGGPGEQFF.

V is TRBV6-2 or TRBV6-3 and J is TRBJ2-7, with D unresolved. Per the germline V gene, CDR1 is MNHEY and CDR2 is SVGEGT. The V and J ends lost 4 bases and 2 bases respectively, with 18 bases between them. CDR3 length: 16 amino acids. The CDR3 here is CASSSYDTSTPYEQYF. The CDR3 DNA reads as TGTGCCAGCAGTTCATATGACACATCGACCCCCTACGAGCAGTACTTC.

This clone was recorded a few times. This chain's CDR3 is CASSPDSNVLTF. CDR3 coding DNA: TGTGCCAGCAGCCCTGACTCCAACGTCCTGACTTTC. This chain uses TRBV5-6 with TRBJ2-6; D gene ambiguous. Germline CDR1 SGHDT, CDR2 YYEEEE. V was cut by 4 bases and J by 8 bases, with 7 bases left in between. This CDR3 is 12 amino acids long.

The chain combines TRBV19 with TRBJ2-7; 10 bases align to TRBD2. This CDR3 comprises 17 residues. Per the germline V gene, CDR1 is LNHDA and CDR2 is SQIVND (reference sequence). J lost 1 base, V lost 4 bases, and 10 bases had no gene match. The DNA for the CDR3 is TGTGCCAGTAGTACCGCCGCTAGCGGGAGTAGGTCCTACGAGCAGTACTTC. Translated, it gives CASSTAASGSRSYEQYF.

The J gene is TRBJ2-1, the V gene TRBV4-3; TRBD2 matches 11 bases. The CDR3 spans 15 residues. With V trimmed by 2 bases and J by 7 bases, 4 bases remained unmatched. Germline V gene data show CDR1 as LGHNA and CDR2 as YSLEER. CDR3 sequence: CASSQPSGGRNEQFF. As DNA, the CDR3 is TGCGCCAGCAGCCAACCTAGCGGGGGGCGGAATGAGCAGTTCTTC.

The rearrangement joins TRBV18 to TRBJ2-3, with D maybe TRBD2 (5 bases). The CDR3 runs to 13 residues. Germline V CDR1 and CDR2: KGHSH, LQKENI. The germline V and J ends were trimmed by 4 bases and 6 bases, with 11 bases remaining between them. The CDR3 sequence: CASSRLAGDTQYF. For the CDR3, the DNA is TGTGCCAGCTCACGGCTAGCTGGGGATACGCAGTATTTT.

The rearrangement joins TRBV28 to TRBJ2-3, with TRBD1 matching 8 bases. The germline V gene has CDR1 MDHEN and CDR2 SYDVKM. Trimming removed 7 bases from V and 4 bases from J; junction bases left unmatched: 4. This CDR3 is built from 13 residues. DNA of the CDR3: TGTGCCAGCAAAACAGGGGGTGCAGATACGCAGTATTTT. Translation: CASKTGGADTQYF.

The table lists this clone with a few counts. The rearrangement links TRBV6-4 to TRBJ2-2, with D maybe TRBD2 (6 bases). From germline, CDR1 is MRHNA and CDR2 SNTAGT. V lost 3 bases and J lost 3, with 8 bases in between. The CDR3 covers 14 residues. The CDR3: CASSESGDTGELFF. CDR3 DNA sequence: TGTGCCAGCAGTGAATCGGGGGACACCGGGGAGCTGTTTTTT.

This clone came up once. The V gene is TRBV5-1, the J gene TRBJ2-5, with D tentatively TRBD2 (5 bases). CDR1 SGHRS and CDR2 YFSETQ come from the germline V gene. This CDR3 has 14 residues. V dropped 1 base and J dropped 1 base, with 8 bases sitting between them. This CDR3 reads CASSLSTSQETQYF. In DNA, the CDR3 is TGCGCCAGCAGCTTGAGCACTAGCCAAGAGACCCAGTACTTC.

The gene calls are TRBV4-2 and TRBJ1-1; perhaps TRBD1 as D (5 bases). The germline V gene has CDR1 LGHNA and CDR2 YNFKEQ. CDR3 length: 17 residues. Trimming took off 1 base at V and 1 base at J, with 16 bases between the two ends. CDR3 loop: CASSQARLGLENTEAFF. DNA for the CDR3: TGTGCCAGCAGCCAAGCCCGATTGGGACTGGAGAACACTGAAGCTTTCTTT.

This clone was counted between two and nine times. The chain links TRBV11-1 to TRBJ2-1; 8 bases line up with TRBD1. Germline-derived CDR1 and CDR2 are SGHAT and FQDESV (reference sequence). This CDR3 is 15 amino acids long. Trimming took 5 bases from V and 1 from J; bases not matched to a gene: 4. The CDR3 DNA reads TGTGCCAGCAGCCTAGACAGGGGTTCCTACAATGAGCAGTTCTTC. This translates into CASSLDRGSYNEQFF. The variable domain in full, completed from reference TRBV11-1 and TRBJ2-1, reads EAEVAQSPRYKITEKSQAVAFWCDPISGHATLYWYRQILGQGPELLVQFQDESVVDDSQLPKDRFSAERLKGVDSTLKIQPAELGDSAMYLCASSLDRGSYNEQFFGPGTRLTVL.

The rearrangement uses TRBV5-1 and TRBJ1-5, with a weak D call TRBD1 (6 bases). The CDR3 contains 14 residues. Germline CDR1 reads SGHRS; CDR2 reads YFSETQ. Trimming removed 0 bases from V and 11 bases from J, with 15 bases in between. The DNA of the CDR3 is TGCGCCAGCAGCTTGGGTGCTGAGACAGGAGCCCAGCATTTT. Its protein is CASSLGAETGAQHF.

This chain uses TRBV28 with TRBJ2-1; 7 bases line up with TRBD2. The CDR3 is made up of 17 amino acids. Germline V gene lookup returns CDR1 MDHEN and CDR2 SYDVKM. V trimming: 4 bases; J trimming: 0 bases; junction bases outside the gene matches: 9. The CDR3 sequence: CASSSRGTINSYNEQFF. CDR3 nucleotide sequence: TGTGCCAGCAGTTCCCGGGGGACTATCAACTCCTACAATGAGCAGTTCTTC.

Remarks on this clone: Other DNA sequences in the same sample also yield this CDR3. This rearrangement joins TRBV7-2 to TRBJ1-5; possible D gene TRBD1, 5 bases. This CDR3 has 15 residues. CDR1 and CDR2 from the germline V gene are SGHTA and FQGNSA. With 1 base removed from V and 3 bases from J, the gap between germline ends came to 10 bases. In DNA form, the CDR3 reads TGTGCCAGCAGCTTAGGGGCAGGGATCAATCAGCCCCAGCATTTT. Its protein is CASSLGAGINQPQHF.

The chain recombines TRBV11-2 with TRBJ2-1; the D is unclear. CDR1 and CDR2 from the germline V gene are SGHAT and FQNNGV. CDR3 size: 13 residues. The V end was cut by 6 bases, the J end by 6 bases, with 12 bases between. The CDR3: CASRPLRFNEQFF. In nucleotides, the CDR3 is TGTGCCAGCAGACCCCTCAGGTTCAATGAGCAGTTCTTC. Filled out from reference TRBV11-2 and TRBJ2-1, the complete variable domain reads EAGVAQSPRYKIIEKRQSVAFWCNPISGHATLYWYQQILGQGPKLLIQFQNNGVVDDSQLPKDRFSAERLKGVDSTLKIQPAKLEDSAVYLCASRPLRFNEQFFGPGTRLTVL.

The chain recombines TRBV7-8 with TRBJ1-1, with 7 bases identical to TRBD1. CDR3 length equals 17 residues. Per germline, CDR1 SGHVS and CDR2 FQNEAQ. Trimming took 0 bases from V and 1 from J; bases not matched to a gene: 8. The CDR3 bases are TGTGCCAGCAGCTTAGCGACGAGAAGACAGGGGAACACTGAAGCTTTCTTT. It specifies CASSLATRRQGNTEAFF.

This chain connects TRBV7-2 to TRBJ2-7; tentatively, D is TRBD1 (7 bases). Germline CDR1 reads SGHTA; CDR2 reads FQGNSA. This CDR3 comprises 15 residues. Trimming took off 1 base at V and 1 base at J, with 11 bases between the two ends. The CDR3 sequence: CASSLGQGGSYEQYF. CDR3 nucleotide sequence: TGTGCCAGCAGCTTAGGTCAGGGGGGATCCTACGAGCAGTACTTC.

This chain links TRBV24-1 with TRBJ2-3, with 9 nucleotides matching TRBD1. This CDR3 spans 16 amino acids. Germline CDR1 KGHDR, CDR2 SFDVKD. The V segment lost 2 bases and the J segment 2 bases; nucleotides outside the gene matches: 4. CDR3 sequence reads: CATSDSGTGNTDTQYF. The CDR3 DNA reads as TGTGCCACCAGTGATTCCGGGACAGGGAACACAGATACGCAGTATTTT.